This TCR beta chain was observed in a study of T cells after yellow fever vaccination. The study's findings and limits: Abundant contaminating clonotypes from the bulk population could appear in FACS-sorted repertoires. There was a small share of clonotypes that showed up in both the CD4 and CD8 compartments. Most primary-vaccination clones recurred post-booster (roughly 96% CD4, roughly 91% CD8).

The junction had 6 bases not matched to a gene; V was cut back by 2 bases and J by 5 bases. The CDR3 covers 15 residues. The germline V gene has CDR1 KGHSH and CDR2 LQKENI. The study made its TCR cDNA through 5'RACE template switching. That step introduced a universal primer site along with UMIs. TCRdb analysed the 5' RACE reads with MiXCR anew, one entry per CDR3 protein. The sample consists of approximately 550,000 distinct CDR3 sequences, 15% to 20% of them appearing once. Notes on this clonotype: Antigen specificity is unknown.

This sequence originates from a man aged 25 to 40 who received the YFV17D yellow fever vaccine. Sequencing used PBMCs, obtained 15 days after the yellow fever booster vaccination. The J gene is TRBJ2-3, the V gene TRBV18, with 8 positions matching TRBD2. In DNA form, the CDR3 reads TGTGCCAGCTCACCAGTGGCGGGAGGAGGAGATACGCAGTATTTT. It yields the protein CASSPVAGGGDTQYF.